This TCR beta chain was observed in a study of graft-versus-host responses after intestinal transplantation. Study as a whole: Recipients had multivisceral, liver-intestinal, or isolated intestinal transplants.

On this clone itself: The antigen remains undetermined.

The table came from immunoSEQ multiplex PCR; TCRdb's copy has only in-frame clones and leaves some out. The repertoire holds about 100,000 clones, with 90% to 95% as singletons. Study findings and constraints: Marrow from the recipient contained GvH clones, some of which had appeared first in ileum or blood. An association linked early post-transplant HvG declines with peak circulating GvH clone levels. Graft-donor T cell macrochimerism in patients accompanied high graft-versus-host to host-versus-graft clonal ratios in allografts.

Germline V gene sequence: CDR1 MNHEY, CDR2 SVGAGI. This CDR3 comprises 13 residues. After removal of 3 bases from V and 8 bases from J, the junction contained 6 bases not matched to a gene. This specimen was unstimulated CD4+ T cells sorted from spleen or lymph node cells, taken before transplant. The chain couples TRBV6-5 to TRBJ1-2, with TRBD1 matching 7 bases. The sequence came from a human donor who was the organ donor for an intestinal transplant. DNA of the CDR3: TGTGCCAGCAGTTATTTGAGGGGGCAAGGCTACACCTTC. This codes for CASSYLRGQGYTF.